The present T cell receptor (beta chain) was sequenced within a study of blood T cell repertoires in COVID-19. The overall study: Samples taken during acute and convalescent COVID-19 were collected in the United States, Italy and Spain. Sources were T cells, B-cell-depleted T cells, or PBMCs; the material itself was cDNA or gDNA.

Libraries were prepared by immunoSEQ multiplex PCR; TCRdb keeps only in-frame clonotypes and omits some of them. The sample carries around 180,000 clones, 74% recorded once. The CDR3 covers 12 residues. V dropped 1 base and J dropped 9 bases, with 7 bases sitting between them. Looked up from germline, CDR1 is LGHDT and CDR2 is YNNKEL (reference sequence). This clone was found a few times. Material for sequencing was peripheral blood. The chain uses TRBV3-1 (or the pseudogene TRBV3-2) and TRBJ2-1; no reliable D call. This clonotype was obtained from an elderly woman with acute or convalescent COVID-19. The CDR3 here is CASSQARAEQFF. The CDR3 DNA follows: TGTGCCAGCAGCCAAGCACGCGCTGAGCAGTTCTTC.